This T cell receptor beta chain was captured in a study of T cell repertoires in cytomegalovirus infection. Study outcomes and limitations: The study found HLA-C-restricted CMV-specific TCR beta clonotypes dominating the ex vivo response. Frequencies of public TCR beta families were cumulated, and this identified carriers of CMV plus the relevant HLA.

This clonotype came up a few times. As yet, its antigen is unknown. TCRdb fed the reads into MiXCR, producing one record per CDR3 protein. The profile shows 350,000 to 550,000 distinct CDR3 sequences, approximately 31% of them singletons. The material sequenced was PBMCs. The source of this sequence is a human donor in good health (CMV status not recorded). Some clones in this sample may be carry-over from other donors' samples.

DNA of the CDR3: TGTGCCAGCAGCTTGACCGGGATTGAGCAGTACTTC. Translated, it gives CASSLTGIEQYF. The V and J genes are TRBV5-8 and TRBJ2-7; D may be TRBD2 (5 bases). The CDR3 extends over 12 amino acids. V gave up 1 base and J gave up 7 bases, with 9 bases separating them. Germline CDR1 reads SGHTS; CDR2 reads YDEGEE.